This TCR beta chain was documented in a study of prognosis after radiotherapy for stage I lung cancer. On this clonotype: The junction and the germline gene differ at one end; a read error may be behind it.

Template was genomic DNA; TCR beta CDR3 amplified in two multiplex PCR rounds. The first PCR round targeted every TRBV and TRBJ gene with specific primers. TCRdb ran MiXCR on the multiplex PCR reads and lists one entry per CDR3 protein. This table holds roughly 17,000 distinct CDR3 sequences, roughly 28% found once. The length of the CDR3 is 14 residues. Per germline, CDR1 MNHNS and CDR2 SASEGT. The J gene is TRBJ2-3, the V gene TRBV6-1; perhaps TRBD1 as D (5 bases). Material: PBMCs, obtained before or after stereotactic body radiation therapy (not recorded which). The TCR comes from a donor of 50 years or more with non-small cell lung cancer. The CDR3 DNA is TGTGCCAGCACGACCTTGGCAGGGCCGAATACGAAGTATTTT. Amino acid sequence: CASTTLAGPNTKYF.